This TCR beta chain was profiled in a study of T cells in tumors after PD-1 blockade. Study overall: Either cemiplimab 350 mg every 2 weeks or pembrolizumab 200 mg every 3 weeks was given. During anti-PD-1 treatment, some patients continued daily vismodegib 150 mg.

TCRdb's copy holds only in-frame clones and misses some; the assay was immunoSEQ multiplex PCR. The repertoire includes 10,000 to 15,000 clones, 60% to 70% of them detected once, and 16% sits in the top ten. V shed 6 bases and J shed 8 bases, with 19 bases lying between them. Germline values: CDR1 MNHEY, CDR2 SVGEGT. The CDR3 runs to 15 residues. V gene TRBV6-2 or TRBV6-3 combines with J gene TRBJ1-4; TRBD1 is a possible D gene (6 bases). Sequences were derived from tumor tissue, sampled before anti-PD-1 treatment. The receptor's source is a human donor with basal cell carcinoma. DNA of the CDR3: TGTGCCAGCAGCCTCCCCTGGGGGCCGGAGGAAAAACTGTTTTTT. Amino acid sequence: CASSLPWGPEEKLFF.